Reported below is one T cell receptor beta chain. Its antigen is not identified. Germline V gene lookup returns CDR1 MNHEY and CDR2 SMNVEV (reference sequence). This CDR3 spans 17 amino acids. The ends were cut back, 2 bases at V and 2 bases at J, with 13 bases in the middle. These data belong to a study of persistence of HIV-infected CD4 T cells. Study background: Two participants gave one leukapheresis sample; others gave up to about 180 mL blood repeatedly.

The libraries were made with immunoSEQ version 4 in survey mode. Using immunoSEQ multiplex PCR, the repertoire was profiled, and TCRdb retains in-frame clones only, with some absent. The repertoire holds about 45,000 clones, with about nine tenths as singletons. Findings and caveats of the study: TCR oligoclonality correlated with proviral oligoclonality in the same sorted populations.

Nonspecific anti-CD3/anti-CD28 bead stimulation represents the broad CD4+ T cell repertoire. Sorting selected CD4+ T cells upregulating both CD40 ligand and CD69. Anti-CD28/CD49d costimulation, CD40-blocking antibody and enfuvirtide were given to CD8-depleted PBMCs for 15 to 20 hours. The V and J genes are TRBV27 and TRBJ2-6; possible D gene TRBD2, 6 bases. The specimen was CD4+ T cells sorted from PBMCs after approximately 19-hour stimulation, collected from a patient who received antiretroviral therapy. This TCR was recovered from an adult woman with HIV who was CMV-seropositive. CDR3 residues: CASSLLAGRTGANVLTF. The CDR3 nucleotides are TGTGCCAGCAGTTTACTTGCTGGGAGGACTGGGGCCAACGTCCTGACTTTC.